One and the same sample provided the 3 T cell receptor beta chains below, sequenced in a study of OX40 agonist ivuxolimab in advanced cancers. Profiled with immunoSEQ multiplex PCR; TCRdb holds only in-frame clones, not every one. Counted here are 81,000 or so clones, about 92% occurring once; the ten biggest clones make up roughly 13%. The sample here was CD4+ or CD8+ T cells sorted from blood, taken in a trial of the OX40 agonist ivuxolimab. The receptors here all came from an adult with an advanced solid tumor such as melanoma, head and neck, liver or kidney cancer.

The chain employs TRBV2 and TRBJ2-5; 10 bases match TRBD1. Per germline, CDR1 SNHLY and CDR2 FYNNEI. This CDR3 is 13 amino acids long. CDR3 in DNA: TGTGCTCGGTGGGACAGGGGAGAGGAGACCCAGTACTTC. Its protein product is CARWDRGEETQYF.

This clone was found once. The chain has TRBV5-5 and TRBJ2-7; the match to TRBD1 covers 7 bases. V shed 4 bases and J 3 bases; nucleotides not matched to a gene: 7. The CDR3 loop spans 14 amino acids. The germline CDR1 and CDR2 sequences are SGHKS and YYEKEE (reference sequence). The CDR3 protein is CASSPETGLYEQYF. The CDR3 DNA sequence: TGTGCCAGCAGCCCTGAGACAGGGCTCTACGAGCAGTACTTC. Complete variable domain (other parts from reference TRBV5-5 and TRBJ2-7): DAGVTQSPTHLIKTRGQQVTLRCSPISGHKSVSWYQQVLGQGPQFIFQYYEKEERGRGNFPDRFSARQFPNYSSELNVNALLLGDSALYLCASSPETGLYEQYFGPGTRLTVT.

This rearrangement joins TRBV11-2 to TRBJ1-3; D call uncertain. The V end was cut by 3 bases, the J end by 8 bases, with 5 bases between. Germline lookup yields CDR1 SGHAT and CDR2 FQNNGV. The CDR3 runs to 11 residues. The CDR3 region has the DNA TGTGCCAGCAGCTTGGGCGACACCATATATTTT. Protein: CASSLGDTIYF.